This T cell receptor (beta chain) was obtained from a study of blood T cells in healthy people across ages. Healthy Caucasian individuals from Russia aged about 6 to 95 were enrolled as donors. Extracted total RNA amounted to at least 5.5 micrograms for each sample. Concerning this clonotype: The target antigen is unknown.

Through a sample-barcoded 5' primer and a J-beta primer mix, a second PCR was run for 7 to 11 cycles. Every cDNA molecule bore a tag from a template-switch adaptor containing 12 random nucleotides. TCRdb recomputed calls from the 5' RACE reads with MiXCR, one row per CDR3 protein. This sample has over 1,500,000 distinct CDR3 sequences, with 39% found just once. V shed 7 bases and J shed 4 bases, with 13 bases lying between them. There are 12 residues in the CDR3. The germline V gene has CDR1 DFQATT and CDR2 SNEGSKA (reference sequence). Study observations and caveats: Across the age range, TCR beta diversity per million T cells fell in a roughly linear way.

The origin of this receptor is a human donor in good health. Sample: blood. The V and J genes are TRBV20-1 and TRBJ1-1, with D tentatively TRBD1 (6 bases). CDR3 nucleotides: TGCAGTGTAGGCAGGGGCACCACTGAAGCTTTCTTT. Protein: CSVGRGTTEAFF.